Below, 5 T cell receptor beta chains from the same sample are listed, as sequenced in a study of blood T cells in healthy people across ages. Then a second PCR, running roughly 6 to 11 cycles, was carried out with a sample-barcoded 5' primer and a J-beta primer mix. TCRdb analysed the 5' RACE reads with MiXCR anew, one entry per CDR3 protein. The sample contains some 760,000 distinct CDR3 sequences, about 25% of which appear only once. This sample also belongs to another study, concerning T cells of mothers and their children.

The sequencing input was blood. All receptors come from a boy between 10 and 17 years old in good health.

V usage is TRBV6-5 and J usage is TRBJ1-1, with D perhaps TRBD1 (6 bases). The CDR3 is 13 residues long. Germline CDR1 reads MNHEY; CDR2 reads SVGAGI. Trimming cost V 6 bases and J 8 bases, with 16 bases left between them. The chain's CDR3 is CASSKRQAVEAFF. In DNA, the CDR3 is TGTGCCAGCAGCAAACGACAGGCAGTCGAAGCTTTCTTT.

The V gene is TRBV28, the J gene TRBJ2-7; 7 bases agree with TRBD1. The V and J ends lost 4 bases and 7 bases, in that order; junction bases with no gene match: 13. Germline V gene data show CDR1 as MDHEN and CDR2 as SYDVKM. CDR3 length equals 15 residues. CDR3 DNA sequence: TGTGCCAGCAGTTCTCAGTCCTCAGGGGGTTGGGAGCAGTACTTC. Encoded protein: CASSSQSSGGWEQYF.

In this sample, this clonotype turned up a few times. The rearrangement joins TRBV9 to TRBJ1-1; D not certain. Germline loops: CDR1 SGDLS, CDR2 YYNGEE. The CDR3 sequence is 13 residues long. Trimming cost V 3 bases and J 4 bases, with 10 bases left between them. The CDR3 reads CASSADPGTEAFF. CDR3 nucleotides: TGTGCCAGCAGCGCCGACCCGGGCACTGAAGCTTTCTTT.

The sample holds a few counts of this clonotype. V and J are TRBV25-1 and TRBJ2-5, with D possibly matching TRBD1 (6 bases). The V gene lost 9 bases and the J gene lost 2 bases, with 19 bases spanning the gap. Germline loops: CDR1 MGHDK, CDR2 SYGVNS. This CDR3 comprises 15 residues. Written as DNA, the CDR3 is TGTGCCAGACCTTCTAACCGGGACACACAAGAGACCCAGTACTTC. Protein sequence: CARPSNRDTQETQYF.

The chain uses TRBV7-2 and TRBJ2-7, with 8 bases fitting TRBD1. CDR1 is SGHTA and CDR2 is FQGNSA in the germline V gene. CDR3 length: 15 residues. The V gene end was trimmed by 7 bases and the J gene end by 2 bases; junction bases not matched to a gene: 10. The CDR3 DNA is TGTGCCAGCACCCATCCCGGACAGGGCACCTACGAGCAGTACTTC. It yields the protein CASTHPGQGTYEQYF.